A single sample gave rise to the 22 T cell receptor beta chains below, sequenced in a study of blood T cells in healthy people across ages. It was with a sample-barcoded 5' primer and a J-beta primer mix that a second PCR of roughly 7 to 12 cycles was run. TCRdb called the 5' RACE reads again in MiXCR, with one record for every CDR3 protein. Of about 1,400,000 distinct CDR3 sequences in the sample, roughly 45% were seen once. Sequenced material: blood. These receptors all stem from a woman younger than 35 in good health.

The rearrangement links TRBV30 to TRBJ2-1; 13 bases are a match to TRBD2. With V trimmed by 3 bases and J by 4 bases, 6 bases remained unmatched. Germline CDR1 reads GTSNPN; CDR2 reads SVGIG (reference sequence). The CDR3 covers 16 residues. The chain's CDR3 is CAWSPSGLAGYNEQFF. CDR3 nucleotides: TGTGCCTGGAGCCCCTCGGGACTAGCGGGATACAATGAGCAGTTCTTC.

The chain couples TRBV10-3 to TRBJ2-1; maybe TRBD1 (5 bases). V shed 2 bases and J shed 2 bases, with 7 bases lying between them. This CDR3 is built from 14 residues. From germline, CDR1 is ENHRY and CDR2 SYGVKD. The CDR3 loop reads CAISEATAYNEQFF. The CDR3 DNA reads as TGTGCCATCAGTGAGGCGACAGCCTACAATGAGCAGTTCTTC.

This clonotype was detected a few times. The chain links TRBV7-9 to TRBJ1-2; D not certain. The CDR3 loop spans 14 amino acids. Germline V gene sequence: CDR1 SEHNR, CDR2 FQNEAQ (reference sequence). Trimming took 3 bases from V and 5 from J, leaving 13 bases between them. Written as DNA, the CDR3 is TGTGCCAGCAGCTTCTTACAAGAAATATATGGCTACACCTTC. Translated: CASSFLQEIYGYTF.

This clonotype came up a few times. The chain joins TRBV27 to TRBJ2-5; 9 bases match TRBD1. The DNA end favors TRBJ2-7, so the J call may be wrong. The germline V gene encodes CDR1 MNHEY and CDR2 SMNVEV (reference sequence). The CDR3 extends over 16 amino acids. The CDR3 is CASRGTGGGKSAEQYF. CDR3 DNA sequence: TGTGCCAGCAGAGGAACAGGGGGCGGTAAGTCGGCCGAGCAGTACTTC.

The V gene is TRBV4-3, the J gene TRBJ2-3; D may be TRBD2 (6 bases). V shed 0 bases and J shed 5 bases, with 15 bases lying between them. The CDR3 is 16 amino acids. Germline CDR1 LGHNA, CDR2 YSLEER. The CDR3, as DNA: TGCGCCAGCAGCCAAGAGGTGCGGGGAGTATTAGATACGCAGTATTTT. Its protein product is CASSQEVRGVLDTQYF.

Points on this clonotype: The junction and the germline gene differ at one end; a read error may be behind it. In DNA, the CDR3 is TGCGCCAGCAGCCTGGAAACTGGGGGAAGCTCCCATAATTCACCCCTCCACTTT. Translation: CASSLETGGSSHNSPLHF. The chain uses TRBV5-1 and TRBJ1-6; perhaps TRBD1 as D (5 bases). Germline CDR1 and CDR2: SGHRS and YFSETQ. This CDR3 is 18 amino acids long.

The chain joins TRBV4-1 to TRBJ2-7; D perhaps matches TRBD1 (5 bases). The V gene lost 1 base and the J gene lost 2 bases, with 12 bases spanning the gap. There are 15 residues in the CDR3. CDR1 and CDR2 (germline): MGHRA, YSYEKL. The CDR3: CASSQVPGKTYEQYF. In DNA form, the CDR3 reads TGCGCCAGCAGCCAAGTTCCAGGGAAAACCTACGAGCAGTACTTC.

This clonotype was counted a few times. The CDR3 sequence: CASQPMAGPANSGANVLTF. CDR3 coding DNA: TGTGCCAGCCAACCCATGGCGGGCCCAGCGAACTCTGGGGCCAACGTCCTGACTTTC. The V call is TRBV7-8, the J call TRBJ2-6; weak D call: TRBD2 (5 bases). CDR3 length equals 19 residues. Germline-derived CDR1 and CDR2 are SGHVS and FQNEAQ. Trimming took 8 bases from V and 0 from J, leaving 23 bases between them.

The rearrangement joins TRBV20-1 to TRBJ2-7; 9 bases align to TRBD2. Trimming removed 6 bases from V and 4 bases from J; junction bases left unmatched: 7. Germline CDR1 reads DFQATT; CDR2 reads SNEGSKA (reference sequence). This CDR3 region has 13 residues. CDR3 nucleotide sequence: TGCAGTGCCCTAGCGGGAAAAGTTTACGAGCAGTACTTC. It is translated as CSALAGKVYEQYF.

This clonotype was observed a few times. The chain recombines TRBV18 with TRBJ1-4, with 8 bases that match TRBD1. The CDR3 loop spans 15 amino acids. Losses at the gene ends were 4 bases for V and 5 bases for J; bases not matched to a gene: 6. Germline V gene lookup returns CDR1 KGHSH and CDR2 LQKENI. Written as DNA, the CDR3 is TGTGCCAGCTCACTCTCGGACAGGGTCAATGAAAAACTGTTTTTT. This translates into CASSLSDRVNEKLFF.

This chain connects TRBV5-1 to TRBJ2-1, with D hard to call. CDR1 is SGHRS, CDR2 YFSETQ, per germline. V was cut by 0 bases and J by 6 bases, with 13 bases left in between. CDR3 length equals 15 residues. In DNA form, the CDR3 reads TGCGCCAGCAGCTTGGAACTCTCCCAGGCCAATGAGCAGTTCTTC. Its protein is CASSLELSQANEQFF.

This rearrangement joins TRBV10-3 to TRBJ1-1; 7 bases match TRBD1. The germline gives CDR1 ENHRY, CDR2 SYGVKD. CDR3 size: 14 residues. J was trimmed by 3 bases and V by 5 bases; bases with no gene match: 6. CDR3 amino acids: CAISTGGQDTEAFF. The CDR3 nucleotides are TGTGCCATCAGTACTGGCGGACAGGACACTGAAGCTTTCTTT.

The V and J genes are TRBV20-1 and TRBJ1-2; maybe TRBD1 (5 bases). Germline V CDR1 and CDR2: DFQATT, SNEGSKA (reference sequence). The V gene lost 3 bases and the J gene lost 4 bases, with 12 bases spanning the gap. The CDR3 consists of 13 residues. CDR3 nucleotides: TGCAGTGCTAGTGACGGGGCTACCTATGGCTACACCTTC. It encodes CSASDGATYGYTF.

This clonotype was recorded only once. V gene TRBV29-1 combines with J gene TRBJ1-2; D may be TRBD1 (6 bases). This CDR3 region has 13 residues. The germline gives CDR1 SQVTM, CDR2 ANQGSEA. V was trimmed by 4 bases and J by 1 base, leaving 10 bases between them. DNA for the CDR3: TGCAGCGTTGTAAGGGGGGTTAACTATGGCTACACCTTC. Translating gives CSVVRGVNYGYTF.

J is TRBJ2-3 and V is TRBV4-3; tentatively, D is TRBD2 (6 bases). Between the trimmed V and J ends, which lost 4 bases and 8 bases, there was a span of 10 bases. Germline CDR1 and CDR2: LGHNA and YSLEER. The CDR3 length is 12 residues. In DNA, the CDR3 is TGCGCCAGCAGCCCCGGGGGATCTACGCAGTATTTT. It encodes CASSPGGSTQYF.

Only a few counts were recorded for this clonotype. The chain recombines TRBV20-1 with TRBJ2-1; D assignment may be TRBD1 or TRBD2 (5 bases each). Germline CDR1 reads DFQATT; CDR2 reads SNEGSKA (reference sequence). CDR3 length equals 13 residues. V dropped 0 bases and J dropped 7 bases, with 10 bases sitting between them. This CDR3 reads CSARDPWGNEQFF. The CDR3 DNA is TGCAGTGCTAGAGATCCGTGGGGGAATGAGCAGTTCTTC.

V is TRBV10-2 and J is TRBJ2-3; perhaps TRBD2 as D (6 bases). V was cut by 8 bases and J by 4 bases, with 19 bases left in between. The CDR3 extends over 15 amino acids. CDR1 is WSHSY and CDR2 is SAAADI in the germline V gene. CDR3 in amino acids: CASSRSGGAPDTQYF. DNA of the CDR3: TGCGCCAGCTCCAGGAGCGGAGGGGCCCCAGATACGCAGTATTTT.

The chain is built from TRBV20-1 and TRBJ1-1; D not resolved. CDR3 length: 13 amino acids. V gave up 3 bases and J gave up 5 bases, with 13 bases separating them. The germline V gene encodes CDR1 DFQATT and CDR2 SNEGSKA (reference sequence). Here the CDR3 DNA reads TGCAGTGCTAGGGGCCCTTCAGGAACTGAAGCTTTCTTT. Protein product: CSARGPSGTEAFF.

The rearrangement links TRBV6-1 to TRBJ1-1; 9 nucleotides line up with TRBD1. The CDR3 sequence is 17 residues long. Germline V gene lookup returns CDR1 MNHNS and CDR2 SASEGT. V lost 5 bases, J lost 1 base, and 11 bases stayed unmatched. In nucleotides, the CDR3 is TGTGCCAGCAGTCGTAGCACAGGGGGCATAGGGAACACTGAAGCTTTCTTT. Translating gives CASSRSTGGIGNTEAFF.

This clonotype was counted between two and nine times. The genes are TRBV6-6 and TRBJ2-7, with a tentative D call TRBD2 (7 bases). This CDR3 contains 17 residues. In germline, CDR1 is MNHNY, CDR2 SVGAGI (reference sequence). V lost 0 bases and J lost 7, with 22 bases in between. The CDR3: CASSYSIAGAIYNEQYF. CDR3 nucleotide sequence: TGTGCCAGCAGTTACTCAATCGCGGGGGCCATCTACAATGAGCAGTACTTC.

The rearrangement links TRBV25-1 to TRBJ2-1, with D perhaps assigned TRBD1 or TRBD2 (7 bases each). Germline V gene data show CDR1 as MGHDK and CDR2 as SYGVNS. With 6 bases removed from V and 5 bases from J, the gap between germline ends came to 14 bases. The length of the CDR3 is 14 residues. The CDR3 spells CASRGGDRDNEQFF. The CDR3 DNA is TGTGCCAGCAGGGGAGGGGACAGAGACAATGAGCAGTTCTTC.

The chain combines TRBV9 with TRBJ1-2; no definite D call. V lost 3 bases, J lost 4 bases, and 16 bases lay in between. This CDR3 spans 15 amino acids. From germline, CDR1 is SGDLS and CDR2 YYNGEE. The CDR3 here is CASSAPRQAGYGYTF. The CDR3 region has the DNA TGTGCCAGCAGCGCCCCTCGCCAGGCGGGCTATGGCTACACCTTC.